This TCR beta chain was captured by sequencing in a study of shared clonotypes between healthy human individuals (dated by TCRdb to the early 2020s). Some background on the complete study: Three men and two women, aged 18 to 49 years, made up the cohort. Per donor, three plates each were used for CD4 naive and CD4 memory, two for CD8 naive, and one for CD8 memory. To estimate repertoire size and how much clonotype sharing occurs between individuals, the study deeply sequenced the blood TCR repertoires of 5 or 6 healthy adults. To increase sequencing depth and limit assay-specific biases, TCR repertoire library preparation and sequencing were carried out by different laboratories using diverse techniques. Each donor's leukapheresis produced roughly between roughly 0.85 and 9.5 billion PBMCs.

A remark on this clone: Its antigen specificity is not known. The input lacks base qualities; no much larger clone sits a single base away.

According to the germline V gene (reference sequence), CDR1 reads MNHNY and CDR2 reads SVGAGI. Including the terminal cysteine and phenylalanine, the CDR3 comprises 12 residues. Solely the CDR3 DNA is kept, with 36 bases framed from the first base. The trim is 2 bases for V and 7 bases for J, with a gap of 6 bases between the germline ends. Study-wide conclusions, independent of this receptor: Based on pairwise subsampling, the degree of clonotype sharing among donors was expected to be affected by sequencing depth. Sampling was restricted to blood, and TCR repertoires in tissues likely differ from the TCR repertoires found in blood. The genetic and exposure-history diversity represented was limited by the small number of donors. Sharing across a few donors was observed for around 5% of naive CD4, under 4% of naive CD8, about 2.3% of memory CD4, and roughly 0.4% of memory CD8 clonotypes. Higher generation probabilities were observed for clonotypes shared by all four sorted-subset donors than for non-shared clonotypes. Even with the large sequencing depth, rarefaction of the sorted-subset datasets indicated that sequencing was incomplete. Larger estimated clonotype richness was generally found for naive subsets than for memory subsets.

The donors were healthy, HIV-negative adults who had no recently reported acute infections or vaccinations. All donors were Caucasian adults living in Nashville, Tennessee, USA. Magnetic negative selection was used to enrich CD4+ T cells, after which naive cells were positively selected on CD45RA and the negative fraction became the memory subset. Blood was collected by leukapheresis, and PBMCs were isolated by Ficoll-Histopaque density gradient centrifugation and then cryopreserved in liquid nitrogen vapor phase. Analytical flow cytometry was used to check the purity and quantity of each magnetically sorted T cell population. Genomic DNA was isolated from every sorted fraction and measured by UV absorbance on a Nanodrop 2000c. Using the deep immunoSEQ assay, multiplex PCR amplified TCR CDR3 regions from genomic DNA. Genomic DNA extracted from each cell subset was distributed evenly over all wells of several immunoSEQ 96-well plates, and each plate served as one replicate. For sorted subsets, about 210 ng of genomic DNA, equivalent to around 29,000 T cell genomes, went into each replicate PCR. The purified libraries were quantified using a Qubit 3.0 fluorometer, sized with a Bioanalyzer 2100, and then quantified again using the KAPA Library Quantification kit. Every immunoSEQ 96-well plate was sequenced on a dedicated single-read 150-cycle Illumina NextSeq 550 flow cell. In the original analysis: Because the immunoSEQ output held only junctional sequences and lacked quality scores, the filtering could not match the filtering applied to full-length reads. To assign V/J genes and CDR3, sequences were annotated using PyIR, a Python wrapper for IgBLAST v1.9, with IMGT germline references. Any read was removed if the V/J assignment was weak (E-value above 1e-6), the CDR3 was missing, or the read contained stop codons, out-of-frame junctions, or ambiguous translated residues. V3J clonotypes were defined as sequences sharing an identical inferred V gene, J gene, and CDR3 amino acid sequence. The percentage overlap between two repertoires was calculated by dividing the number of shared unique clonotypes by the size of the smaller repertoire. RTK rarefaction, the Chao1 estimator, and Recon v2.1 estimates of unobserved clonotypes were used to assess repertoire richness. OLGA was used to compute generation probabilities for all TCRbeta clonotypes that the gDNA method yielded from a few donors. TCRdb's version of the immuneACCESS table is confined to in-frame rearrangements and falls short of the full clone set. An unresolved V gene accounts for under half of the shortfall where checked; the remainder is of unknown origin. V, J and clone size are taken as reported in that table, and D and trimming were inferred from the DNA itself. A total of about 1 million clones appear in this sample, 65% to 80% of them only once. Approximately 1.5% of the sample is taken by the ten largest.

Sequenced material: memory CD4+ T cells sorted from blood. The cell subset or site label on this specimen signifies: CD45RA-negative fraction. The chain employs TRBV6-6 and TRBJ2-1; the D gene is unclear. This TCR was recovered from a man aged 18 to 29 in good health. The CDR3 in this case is CASSYIGNEQFF. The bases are TGTGCCAGCAGTTACATCGGGAATGAGCAGTTCTTC.